This T cell receptor beta chain was identified during a study of preoperative IRX-2 immunotherapy in early breast cancer. TCRdb keeps only in-frame clones here, not all; method: immunoSEQ multiplex PCR. The sample includes 43,000 or so clones, about 95% seen only once; the top ten take about 1.6%. Germline assignment: CDR1 GTSNPN and CDR2 SVGIG (reference sequence). V lost 3 bases and J lost 12, with 15 bases in between. This CDR3 has 13 residues. Indicated treatment: preoperative locoregional IRX-2 cytokine immunotherapy. Patients received preoperative, locoregional IRX-2 cytokine immunotherapy in a phase Ib study.

The source material was tumor tissue, sampled after IRX-2 immunotherapy. The chain joins TRBV30 to TRBJ1-6; no definite D call. The TCR originated in a human donor with breast cancer. CDR3 sequence reads: CAWSARWLGPLHF. DNA of the CDR3: TGTGCCTGGAGCGCAAGATGGCTGGGACCCCTCCACTTT.